This T cell receptor (beta chain) is drawn from a study of blood T cells in healthy people across ages. The CDR3 spans 16 residues. Germline CDR1 SGHTA, CDR2 FQGNSA. The V gene end was trimmed by 5 bases and the J gene end by 5 bases; junction bases not matched to a gene: 10. PCR was performed a second time for about 6 to 12 cycles using a sample-barcoded 5' primer and a J-beta primer mix. A single record per CDR3 protein comes from TCRdb applying MiXCR to the 5' RACE reads. The repertoire consists of 750,000 to 950,000 distinct CDR3 sequences, with almost 30% occurring once and the leading ten covering roughly 10%. Donors gave roughly 10 milliliters of peripheral blood apiece. This sample also belongs to another study, concerning T cells of mothers and their children. That study adds: Samples came from a few healthy Caucasian mothers and their six children. The shaping of TCR recombination output by thymic selection is similar in related and unrelated pairs. None of the identified T cell clones proved to be persistent microchimeric clones.

Sequencing was carried out using blood. The rearrangement links TRBV7-2 to TRBJ1-1; TRBD1 agrees at 11 bases. The TCR was taken from a woman in her forties in good health. Here the CDR3 DNA reads TGTGCCAGCAGCCCCCGGACAGGGGGCTCGGTTACTGAAGCTTTCTTT. It encodes CASSPRTGGSVTEAFF.